The present T cell receptor beta chain was sequenced within a study of cytomegalovirus exposure and HLA in healthy donors. The PCR contained 60 Vbeta and 13 Jbeta primers. The repertoire was sequenced with immunoSEQ multiplex PCR; TCRdb's copy has only in-frame clones and lacks some. The data contain some 140,000 clones, approximately 80% of them singletons. With 2 bases removed from V and 4 bases from J, the gap between germline ends came to 9 bases. This CDR3 region has 13 residues. Germline V CDR1 and CDR2: LNHDA, SQIVND (reference sequence). The receptor was isolated from a man between 25 and 39 years old in good health and CMV-seronegative. What was sequenced was PBMCs. The V and J genes are TRBV19 and TRBJ2-7; tentative D call: TRBD2 (6 bases). The CDR3 sequence: CASSISGSYEQYF. CDR3 coding DNA: TGTGCCAGTAGTATATCCGGGAGTTACGAGCAGTACTTC.